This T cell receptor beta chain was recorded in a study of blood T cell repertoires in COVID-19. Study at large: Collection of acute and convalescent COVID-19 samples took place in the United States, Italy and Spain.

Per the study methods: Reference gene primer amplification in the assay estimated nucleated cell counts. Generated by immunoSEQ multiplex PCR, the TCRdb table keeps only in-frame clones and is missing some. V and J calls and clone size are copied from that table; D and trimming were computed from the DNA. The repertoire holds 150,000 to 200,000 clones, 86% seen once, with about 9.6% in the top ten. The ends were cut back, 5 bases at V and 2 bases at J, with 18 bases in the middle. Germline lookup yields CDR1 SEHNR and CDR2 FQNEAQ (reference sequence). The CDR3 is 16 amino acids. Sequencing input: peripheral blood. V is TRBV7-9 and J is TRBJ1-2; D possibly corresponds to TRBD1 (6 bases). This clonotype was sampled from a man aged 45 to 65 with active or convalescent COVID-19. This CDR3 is CASSASGARKNYGYTF. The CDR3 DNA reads TGTGCCAGCAGCGCCTCAGGGGCGCGAAAGAACTATGGCTACACCTTC.